The sequence of this T cell receptor (beta chain) was determined in a study of human T cells and chemical hapten exposure. Study results and caveats: With regard to DPC sensitization, TCRs above 1 in 1000 frequency did not change.

About this clonotype itself: The antigen is undetermined.

Per the study methods: A per-sample median of roughly 91,000 TCRs was observed, with a range of roughly 20,000 to 690,600. MiXCR, run by TCRdb on the RACE reads, gives a single entry per CDR3 protein. The V and J calls shown here were made by TCRdb, not taken from the authors' results. The sample carries 95,000 or so distinct CDR3 sequences, roughly 10% recorded once. The CDR3 totals 15 residues. Germline assignment: CDR1 SGHKS and CDR2 YYEKEE (reference sequence). Between the trimmed V and J ends, which lost 3 bases and 6 bases, there was a span of 18 bases. The sample's time point: patch test 2, 6 weeks after DPC sensitization. Noted treatment: therapeutic diphenylcyclopropenone sensitization with weekly scalp DPC. Blood collection took place prior to placing each patch test. Alopecia patients, 18 to 70 years old and DPC-suitable, served as donors.

Material: whole blood, obtained in connection with sensitization to the hapten diphenylcyclopropenone (DPC). J is TRBJ1-1 and V is TRBV5-5; TRBD1 is a possible D gene (6 bases). The clonotype originates from a middle-aged woman with alopecia areata. Some clones in this sample may be carry-over from other donors' samples. CDR3 DNA: TGTGCCAGCAGCTCGAAGCTCGGGGGCGCCTCTGAAGCTTTCTTT. This sequence encodes CASSSKLGGASEAFF.